This T cell receptor (beta chain) derives from a study of shared clonotypes between healthy human individuals. This CDR3 is 14 amino acids long. CDR1 and CDR2 (germline): LGHNA, YSLEER. V gave up 4 bases and J gave up 3 bases, with 11 bases separating them. Method: immunoSEQ multiplex PCR; TCRdb's copy keeps in-frame clones and lacks some. Found here are 400,000 to 500,000 clones, 60% to 85% of them singletons; the top ten hold 13%. This clone has more than one count but fewer than ten. This clonotype was sampled from a woman between 40 and 50 years old in good health. Some clones in this sample may be carry-over from other donors' samples. Material for sequencing was PBMCs. The chain carries TRBV4-3 and TRBJ2-3, with D uncertain. This chain's CDR3 is CASSLGRSTDTQYF. CDR3 coding DNA: TGCGCCAGCAGCCTTGGTCGTTCAACAGATACGCAGTATTTT.